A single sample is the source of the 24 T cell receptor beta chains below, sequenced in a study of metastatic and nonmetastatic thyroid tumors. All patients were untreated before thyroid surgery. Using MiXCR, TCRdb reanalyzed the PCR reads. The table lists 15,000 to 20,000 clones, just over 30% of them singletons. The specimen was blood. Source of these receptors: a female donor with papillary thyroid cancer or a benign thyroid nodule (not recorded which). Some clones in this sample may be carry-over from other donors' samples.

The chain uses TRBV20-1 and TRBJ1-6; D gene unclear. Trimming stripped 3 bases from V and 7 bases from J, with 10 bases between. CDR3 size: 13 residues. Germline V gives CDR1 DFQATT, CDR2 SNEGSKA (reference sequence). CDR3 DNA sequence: TGCAGTGCTAGTAACAGAGAAAATTCACCCCTCCACTTT. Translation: CSASNRENSPLHF.

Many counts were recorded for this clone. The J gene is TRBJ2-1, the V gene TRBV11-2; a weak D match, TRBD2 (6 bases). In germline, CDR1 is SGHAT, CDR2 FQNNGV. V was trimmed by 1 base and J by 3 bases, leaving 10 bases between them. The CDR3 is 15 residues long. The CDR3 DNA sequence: TGTGCCAGCAGCTTAGGAGGAGGGGACTACAATGAGCAGTTCTTC. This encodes CASSLGGGDYNEQFF.

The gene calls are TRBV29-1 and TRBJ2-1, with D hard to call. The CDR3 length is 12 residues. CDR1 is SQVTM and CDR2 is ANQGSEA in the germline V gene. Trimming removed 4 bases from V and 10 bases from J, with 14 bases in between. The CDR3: CSVAGNGREQFF. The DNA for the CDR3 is TGCAGCGTTGCAGGTAACGGGCGGGAGCAGTTCTTC.

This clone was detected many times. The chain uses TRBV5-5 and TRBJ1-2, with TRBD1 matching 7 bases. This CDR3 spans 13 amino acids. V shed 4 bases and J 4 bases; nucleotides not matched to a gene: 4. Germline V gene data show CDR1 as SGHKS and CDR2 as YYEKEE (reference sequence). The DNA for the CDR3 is TGTGCCAGCAGCGTACAGGGGAGCTATGGCTACACCTTC. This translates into CASSVQGSYGYTF.

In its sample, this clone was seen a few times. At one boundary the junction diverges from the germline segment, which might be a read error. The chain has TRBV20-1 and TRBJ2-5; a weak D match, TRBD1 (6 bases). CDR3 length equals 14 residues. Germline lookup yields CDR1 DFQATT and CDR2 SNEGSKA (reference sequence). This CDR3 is CSARSSSRGETHYF. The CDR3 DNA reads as TGCAGTGCTAGGTCCTCTTCCAGGGGAGAGACCCATTACTTC.

CDR3 protein: CASSTQTGVYEQYF. CDR3 DNA sequence: TGTGCCAGCTCAACACAGACAGGGGTCTACGAGCAGTACTTC. V usage is TRBV18 and J usage is TRBJ2-7; the match to TRBD1 covers 8 bases. After removal of 5 bases from V and 3 bases from J, the junction contained 6 bases not matched to a gene. The CDR3 is 14 residues long. Per the germline V gene, CDR1 is KGHSH and CDR2 is LQKENI.

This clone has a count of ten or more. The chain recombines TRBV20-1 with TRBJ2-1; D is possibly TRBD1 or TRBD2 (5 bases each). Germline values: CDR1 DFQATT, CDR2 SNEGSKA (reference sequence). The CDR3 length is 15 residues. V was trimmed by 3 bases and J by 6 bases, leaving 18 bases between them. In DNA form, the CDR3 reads TGCAGTGCTAGCGGGGCCTGGGGTCCTTTCAATGAGCAGTTCTTC. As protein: CSASGAWGPFNEQFF.

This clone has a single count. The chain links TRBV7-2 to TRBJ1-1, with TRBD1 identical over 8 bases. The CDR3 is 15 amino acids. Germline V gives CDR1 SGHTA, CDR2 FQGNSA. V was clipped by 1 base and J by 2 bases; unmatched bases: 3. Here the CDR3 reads CASSLVQGANTEAFF. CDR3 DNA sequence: TGTGCCAGCAGCTTAGTTCAGGGGGCAAACACTGAAGCTTTCTTT. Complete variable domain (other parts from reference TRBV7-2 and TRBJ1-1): GAGVSQSPSNKVTEKGKDVELRCDPISGHTALYWYRQSLGQGLEFLIYFQGNSAPDKSGLPSDRFSAERTGGSVSTLTIQRTQQEDSAVYLCASSLVQGANTEAFFGQGTRLTVV.

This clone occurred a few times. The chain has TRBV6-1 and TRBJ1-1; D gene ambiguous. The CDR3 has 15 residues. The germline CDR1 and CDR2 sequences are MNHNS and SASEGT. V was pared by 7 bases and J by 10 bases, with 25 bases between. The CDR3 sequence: CASKLENFGQRRAFF. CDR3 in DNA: TGTGCCAGCAAACTTGAAAACTTCGGCCAGAGGAGAGCTTTCTTT.

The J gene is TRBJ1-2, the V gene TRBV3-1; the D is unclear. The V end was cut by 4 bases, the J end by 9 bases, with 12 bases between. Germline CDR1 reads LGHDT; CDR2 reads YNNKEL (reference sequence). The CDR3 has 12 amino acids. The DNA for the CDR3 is TGTGCCAGCAGCCTGACACGGTTGTGCTACACCTTC. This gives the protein CASSLTRLCYTF.

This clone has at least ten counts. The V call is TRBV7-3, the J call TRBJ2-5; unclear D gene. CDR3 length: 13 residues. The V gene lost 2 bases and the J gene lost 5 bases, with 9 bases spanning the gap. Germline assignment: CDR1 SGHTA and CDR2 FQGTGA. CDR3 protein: CASSLLFGETQYF. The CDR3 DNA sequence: TGTGCCAGCAGCTTACTTTTTGGGGAGACCCAGTACTTC. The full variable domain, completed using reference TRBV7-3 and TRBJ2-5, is GAGVSQTPSNKVTEKGKYVELRCDPISGHTALYWYRQSLGQGPEFLIYFQGTGAADDSGLPNDRFFAVRPEGSVSTLKIQRTERGDSAVYLCASSLLFGETQYFGPGTRLLVL.

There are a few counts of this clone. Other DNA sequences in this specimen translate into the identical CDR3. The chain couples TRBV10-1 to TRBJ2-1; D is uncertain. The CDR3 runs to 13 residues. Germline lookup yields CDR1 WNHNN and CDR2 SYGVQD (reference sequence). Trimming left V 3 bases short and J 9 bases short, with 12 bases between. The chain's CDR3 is CASSDTSPGEQFF. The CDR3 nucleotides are TGCGCCAGCAGTGATACCTCTCCGGGTGAGCAGTTCTTC.

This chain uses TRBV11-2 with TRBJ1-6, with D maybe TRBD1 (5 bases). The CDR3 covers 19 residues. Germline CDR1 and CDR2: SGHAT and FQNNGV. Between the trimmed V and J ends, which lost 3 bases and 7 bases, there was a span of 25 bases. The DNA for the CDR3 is TGTGCCAGCAGCTTGAGAGACGACAGTTTAATGTTCCGAAATTCACCCCTCCACTTT. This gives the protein CASSLRDDSLMFRNSPLHF.

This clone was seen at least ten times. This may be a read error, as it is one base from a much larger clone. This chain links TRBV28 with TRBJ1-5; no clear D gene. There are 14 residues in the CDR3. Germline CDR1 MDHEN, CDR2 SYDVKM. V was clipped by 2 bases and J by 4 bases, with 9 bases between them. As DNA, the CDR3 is TGTGCCAGCAGTTTAGAGCAGCGGAATCAGCCCCAGCATTTT. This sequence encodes CASSLEQRNQPQHF.

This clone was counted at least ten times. The CDR3 loop reads CAARTGLNYGYTF. The DNA for the CDR3 is TGTGCCGCCCGGACAGGGCTCAACTATGGCTACACCTTC. The chain combines TRBV19 with TRBJ1-2, with 8 bases lining up with TRBD1. This CDR3 spans 13 amino acids. CDR1 LNHDA and CDR2 SQIVND come from the germline V gene (reference sequence). The trim removed 11 bases at V and 2 bases at J, leaving 7 bases unmatched.

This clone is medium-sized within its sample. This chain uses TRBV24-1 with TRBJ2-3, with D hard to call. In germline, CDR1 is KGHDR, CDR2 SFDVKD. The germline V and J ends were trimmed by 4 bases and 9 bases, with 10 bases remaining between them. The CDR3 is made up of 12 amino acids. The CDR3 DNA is TGTGCCACCAGTGACTATGACCGAACGCAGTATTTT. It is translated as CATSDYDRTQYF.

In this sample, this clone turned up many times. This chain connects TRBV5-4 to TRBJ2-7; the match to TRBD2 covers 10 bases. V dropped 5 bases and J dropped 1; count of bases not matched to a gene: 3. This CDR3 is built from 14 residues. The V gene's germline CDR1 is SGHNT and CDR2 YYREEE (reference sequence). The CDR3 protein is CASSLAGGSYEQYF. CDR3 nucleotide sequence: TGTGCCAGCAGTTTAGCGGGGGGTTCCTACGAGCAGTACTTC.

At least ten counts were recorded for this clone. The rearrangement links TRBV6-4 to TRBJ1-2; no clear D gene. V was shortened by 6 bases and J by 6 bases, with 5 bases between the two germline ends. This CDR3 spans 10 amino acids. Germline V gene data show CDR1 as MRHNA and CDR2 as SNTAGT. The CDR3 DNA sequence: TGTGCCAGCAGGGAGGATGGCTACACCTTC. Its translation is CASREDGYTF.

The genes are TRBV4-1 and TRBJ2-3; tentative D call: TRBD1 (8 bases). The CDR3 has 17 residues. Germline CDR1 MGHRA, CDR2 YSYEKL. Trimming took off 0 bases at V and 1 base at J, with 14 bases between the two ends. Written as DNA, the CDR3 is TGCGCCAGCAGCCAAGACGGAACAGGGGGGGGCACAGATACGCAGTATTTT. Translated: CASSQDGTGGGTDTQYF.

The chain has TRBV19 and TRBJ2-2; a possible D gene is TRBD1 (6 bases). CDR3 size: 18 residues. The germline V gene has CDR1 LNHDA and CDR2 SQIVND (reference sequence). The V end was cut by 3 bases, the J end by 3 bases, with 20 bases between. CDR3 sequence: CASSIIGGRDGDTGELFF. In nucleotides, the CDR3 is TGTGCCAGTAGTATCATAGGGGGACGAGATGGGGACACCGGGGAGCTGTTTTTT.

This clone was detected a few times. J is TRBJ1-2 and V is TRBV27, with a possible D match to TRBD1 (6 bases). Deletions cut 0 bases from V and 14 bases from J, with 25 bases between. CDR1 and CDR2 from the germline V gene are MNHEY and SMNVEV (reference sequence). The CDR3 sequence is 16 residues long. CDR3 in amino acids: CASSLSAGAGDISETF. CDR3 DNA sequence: TGTGCCAGCAGTTTATCAGCTGGGGCAGGGGATATCTCGGAAACCTTC.

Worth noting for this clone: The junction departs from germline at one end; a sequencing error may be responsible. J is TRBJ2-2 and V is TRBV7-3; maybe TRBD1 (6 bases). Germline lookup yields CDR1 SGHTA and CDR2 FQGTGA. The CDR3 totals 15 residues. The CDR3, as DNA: TGTGCCAGCAGCGGGGGACATGGTGGTGTCGGGGCGCTGTTTTTT. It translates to CASSGGHGGVGALFF.

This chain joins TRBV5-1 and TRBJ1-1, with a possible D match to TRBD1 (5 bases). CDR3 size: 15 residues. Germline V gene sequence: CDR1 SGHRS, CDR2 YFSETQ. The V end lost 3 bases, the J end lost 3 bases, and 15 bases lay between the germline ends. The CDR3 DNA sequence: TGCGCCAGCAGCTCGAGGGGCCGCTCGGACACTGAAGCTTTCTTT. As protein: CASSSRGRSDTEAFF. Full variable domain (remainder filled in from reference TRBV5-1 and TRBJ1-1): KAGVTQTPRYLIKTRGQQVTLSCSPISGHRSVSWYQQTPGQGLQFLFEYFSETQRNKGNFPGRFSGRQFSNSRSEMNVSTLELGDSALYLCASSSRGRSDTEAFFGQGTRLTVV.

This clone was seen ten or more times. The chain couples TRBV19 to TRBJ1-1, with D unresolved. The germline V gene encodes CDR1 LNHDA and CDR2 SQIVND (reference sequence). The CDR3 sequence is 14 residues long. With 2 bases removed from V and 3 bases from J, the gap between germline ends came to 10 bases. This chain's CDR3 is CASSIKIAHTEAFF. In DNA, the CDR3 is TGTGCCAGTAGTATAAAGATCGCCCACACTGAAGCTTTCTTT.